The clone carrying this TCR beta chain was detected once. The antigen remains undetermined. These data originate in a study of cytomegalovirus exposure and HLA in healthy donors. Study-wide points: Further analysis was carried out later, and it showed several of the most significant clusters appearing linked to common viral pathogens. Later analysis identified a missense DCLRE1C variant that was linked to TCR beta V- and J-gene trimming. Reports indicate that TCR beta sequences accurately predicted the HLA-A and HLA-B alleles of most subjects.

These donors counted as nominally healthy when sampled, but unrecorded immune exposures were likely. V was trimmed by 2 bases and J by 0 bases, leaving 8 bases between them. The germline CDR1 and CDR2 sequences are SGHDT and YYEEEE. The CDR3 spans 14 residues. Primers for the PCR totalled 60 Vbeta and 13 Jbeta. TCRdb's table, derived via immunoSEQ multiplex PCR, lists solely in-frame clones and lacks some. The sample carries fewer than 200,000 clones, more than 75% recorded once. Sequencing was done on a sample of PBMCs. The sequence came from a man aged 18 to 29 in good health and CMV-seropositive. The chain combines TRBV5-6 with TRBJ1-2; D gene ambiguous. This chain's CDR3 is CASSFGNTNYGYTF. CDR3 in DNA: TGTGCCAGCAGCTTCGGGAATACTAACTATGGCTACACCTTC. Full variable domain (remainder filled in from reference TRBV5-6 and TRBJ1-2): DAGVTQSPTHLIKTRGQQVTLRCSPKSGHDTVSWYQQALGQGPQFIFQYYEEEERQRGNFPDRFSGHQFPNYSSELNVNALLLGDSALYLCASSFGNTNYGYTFGSGTRLTVV.